The 8 T cell receptor beta chains reported below all come from one sample, sequenced in a study of T cell repertoires in cytomegalovirus infection. TCRdb recomputed calls from the reads with MiXCR, one row per CDR3 protein. The sample comprises about 250,000 distinct CDR3 sequences, around 12% of which are singletons, and approximately 1.8% rests with the top ten. Input material: PBMCs. These receptors came from a human donor in good health (CMV status not recorded). Some clones in this sample may be carry-over from other donors' samples.

The rearrangement joins TRBV20-1 to TRBJ1-2, with D possibly matching TRBD1 (5 bases). Trimming took off 5 bases at V and 8 bases at J, with 18 bases between the two ends. This CDR3 contains 13 residues. Germline CDR1 reads DFQATT; CDR2 reads SNEGSKA (reference sequence). CDR3: CSAPGTLGEGYTF. CDR3 coding DNA: TGCAGTGCTCCCGGGACCCTGGGTGAAGGCTACACCTTC.

This clonotype was detected many times. This chain joins TRBV7-2 and TRBJ2-7, with 8 positions matching TRBD2. The germline V gene encodes CDR1 SGHTA and CDR2 FQGNSA. With V trimmed by 1 base and J by 3 bases, 5 bases remained unmatched. This CDR3 spans 15 amino acids. CDR3 DNA: TGTGCCAGCAGCTTAGTTACCGGGGGGGTCTACGAGCAGTACTTC. Its protein is CASSLVTGGVYEQYF.

In DNA form, the CDR3 reads TGTGCCAGCAGCGCACAGGGTCGAGGCGCAGATACGCAGTATTTT. Translating gives CASSAQGRGADTQYF. The chain combines TRBV7-2 with TRBJ2-3; TRBD1 is a possible D gene (6 bases). This CDR3 contains 15 residues. Germline V gene data show CDR1 as SGHTA and CDR2 as FQGNSA. The V end lost 5 bases, the J end lost 4 bases, and 16 bases lay between the germline ends.

The rearrangement joins TRBV5-4 to TRBJ2-2; maybe TRBD1 (6 bases). The CDR3 sequence is 15 residues long. Deletions cut 5 bases from V and 2 bases from J, with 13 bases between. Germline CDR1 reads SGHNT; CDR2 reads YYREEE (reference sequence). The CDR3: CASSFDRFNTGELFF. The CDR3 DNA reads as TGTGCCAGCAGTTTTGACAGGTTTAACACCGGGGAGCTGTTTTTT.

There are many counts of this clonotype. The genes are TRBV4-3 and TRBJ2-7; TRBD2 aligns across 8 bases. This CDR3 has 16 amino acids. The ends lost 1 base at V and 3 bases at J; junction bases unmatched: 8. Germline-derived CDR1 and CDR2 are LGHNA and YSLEER. CDR3 DNA: TGCGCCAGCAGCCAAGTTTTTAGCGGGGCGTACTACGAGCAGTACTTC. As protein: CASSQVFSGAYYEQYF.

In its sample, this clonotype was seen a few times. The chain is built from TRBV7-2 and TRBJ1-5; no clear D gene. The V gene lost 0 bases and the J gene lost 5 bases, with 5 bases spanning the gap. Germline assignment: CDR1 SGHTA and CDR2 FQGNSA. This CDR3 region has 13 residues. In nucleotides, the CDR3 is TGTGCCAGCAGCTTAGCGACCTATCAGCCCCAGCATTTT. This gives the protein CASSLATYQPQHF.

This clonotype appeared many times. The J gene is TRBJ2-7, the V gene TRBV7-2; 10 bases are a match to TRBD2. This CDR3 is 14 amino acids long. After removal of 4 bases from V and 7 bases from J, the junction contained 7 bases not matched to a gene. Germline CDR1 reads SGHTA; CDR2 reads FQGNSA. The CDR3: CASSSPGLAREQYF. The CDR3 DNA follows: TGTGCCAGCAGCTCACCGGGACTAGCGCGTGAGCAGTACTTC. Variable domain in full (rest from reference TRBV7-2 and TRBJ2-7): GAGVSQSPSNKVTEKGKDVELRCDPISGHTALYWYRQSLGQGLEFLIYFQGNSAPDKSGLPSDRFSAERTGGSVSTLTIQRTQQEDSAVYLCASSSPGLAREQYFGPGTRLTVT.

This clonotype came up many times. The chain recombines TRBV14 with TRBJ2-1, with D maybe TRBD2 (6 bases). Between the trimmed V and J ends, which lost 4 bases and 0 bases, there was a span of 10 bases. The CDR3 contains 15 residues. CDR1 is SGHDN and CDR2 is FVKESK in the germline V gene. The CDR3 here is CASSPPGSSYNEQFF. In DNA form, the CDR3 reads TGTGCCAGCAGCCCCCCCGGGAGCTCCTACAATGAGCAGTTCTTC.